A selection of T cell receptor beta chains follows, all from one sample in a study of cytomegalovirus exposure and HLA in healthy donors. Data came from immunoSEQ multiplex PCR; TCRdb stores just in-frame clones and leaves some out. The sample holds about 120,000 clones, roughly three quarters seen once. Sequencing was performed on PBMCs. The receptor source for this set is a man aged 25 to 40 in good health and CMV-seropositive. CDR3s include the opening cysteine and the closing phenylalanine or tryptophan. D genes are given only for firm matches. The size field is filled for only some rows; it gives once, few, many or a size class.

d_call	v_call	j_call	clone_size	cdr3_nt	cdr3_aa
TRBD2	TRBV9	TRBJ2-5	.	TGTGCCAGCAGCGTATCTTCCGGGACTAGCGGGCAAGAGACCCAGTACTTC	CASSVSSGTSGQETQYF
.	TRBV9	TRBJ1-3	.	TGTGCCAGCGATTCAGGGGATAGCAGTCCTGGAAACACCATATATTTT	CASDSGDSSPGNTIYF
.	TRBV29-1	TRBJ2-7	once	TGCAAAAATGTAGCTTTAAGTAATAGCAGCGATCAAAGAGGGAGCTCCTACGAGCAGTACTTC	CKNVALSNSSDQRGSSYEQYF
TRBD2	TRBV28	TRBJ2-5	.	TGTGCCAGCAGTTTATCCCCAGCGGGAGGGGTTCGAGAGACCCAGTACTTC	CASSLSPAGGVRETQYF
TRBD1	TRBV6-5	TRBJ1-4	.	TGTGCCAGCAGTCTAAGAGGGACAGGGTCCGAAAAACTGTTTTTT	CASSLRGTGSEKLFF
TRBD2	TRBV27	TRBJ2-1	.	TGTGCCAGCAGTTTAGGGGCTAGCGGGAGATCAAATGAGCAGTTCTTC	CASSLGASGRSNEQFF
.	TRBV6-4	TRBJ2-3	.	TGTGCCAGCAGCCCCCAATTCAGCACAGATACGCAGTATTTT	CASSPQFSTDTQYF
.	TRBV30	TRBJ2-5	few	TGTGCCTGGCAGGACTTCTCCGGTGCGACCCAGTACTTC	CAWQDFSGATQYF
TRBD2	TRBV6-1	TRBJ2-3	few	TGTGCCAGCAGTGGGACTAGCGGGGGGGCAGATACGCAGTATTTT	CASSGTSGGADTQYF
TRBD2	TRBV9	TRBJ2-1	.	TGTGCCAGCAGCAACCCATTGAGGCGGGGGGACGGTGAGCAGTTCTTC	CASSNPLRRGDGEQFF
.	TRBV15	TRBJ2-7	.	TGTGCCACCAGCAGAGATAAACAGGCGTTCCACGAGCAGTACTTC	CATSRDKQAFHEQYF
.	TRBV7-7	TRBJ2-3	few	TGTGCTAGCAGCTTAGGCGCCACAGATACGCAGTATTTT	CASSLGATDTQYF
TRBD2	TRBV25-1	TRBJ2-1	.	TGTGCCAGCAGTGACGGGACTAGCTTCAACAATGAGCAGTTCTTC	CASSDGTSFNNEQFF
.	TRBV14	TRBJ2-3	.	TGTGCCAGCAGCCCGGTTCAGGGGCGTCGGTTAGATACGCAGTATTTT	CASSPVQGRRLDTQYF
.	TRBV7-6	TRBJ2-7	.	TGTGCCAGCAGCTTAGGACAAATGAGCTCCTACGAGCAGTACTTC	CASSLGQMSSYEQYF
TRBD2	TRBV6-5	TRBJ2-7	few	TGTGCCAGCAGCGCCTCGGGACTAGGCGCGAACGAGCAGTACTTC	CASSASGLGANEQYF
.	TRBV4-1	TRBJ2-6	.	TGCGCCAGCAGCCGAAATCTGGGTTTTGGGGCCAACGGCCTGACTTTC	CASSRNLGFGANGLTF
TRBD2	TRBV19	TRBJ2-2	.	TGTGCCAGTAGTATAGCCGGGACTAGCGGGCCCGGGGAGCTGTTTTTT	CASSIAGTSGPGELFF
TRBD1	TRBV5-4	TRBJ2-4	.	TGTGCCAGCAGCTTTCGACCGGACAGGTCGGATCAGTACTTC	CASSFRPDRSDQYF
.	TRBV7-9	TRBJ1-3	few	TGTTCCAGCAGCGTGCGGGGGGTTCAGGGAAACACCATATATTTT	CSSSVRGVQGNTIYF
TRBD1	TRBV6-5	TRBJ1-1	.	TGTGCCAGCAGTTACAGAGGAGGGGACAGTGCTATTTTCTTT	CASSYRGGDSAIFF
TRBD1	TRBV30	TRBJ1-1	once	TGTGCCTGGAGTACGGGACAGGGTGTATTCGCTGAAGCTTTCTTT	CAWSTGQGVFAEAFF
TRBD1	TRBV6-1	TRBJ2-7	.	TGTGCCAGCAACATCGACAGGGTTTCTTACGAGCAGTACTTC	CASNIDRVSYEQYF
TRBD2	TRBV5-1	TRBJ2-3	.	TGCGCCAGCAGCGTTCTAGCGGGGGCTCCCACAGATACGCAGTATTTT	CASSVLAGAPTDTQYF
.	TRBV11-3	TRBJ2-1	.	TGTGCCTCGTCTGGTTCAGGGTACAATGAGCAGTTCTTC	CASSGSGYNEQFF
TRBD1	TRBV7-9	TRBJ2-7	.	TGTGCCAGCAGCTTACGGACAGGGGGCCCCTACGAGCAGTACTTC	CASSLRTGGPYEQYF
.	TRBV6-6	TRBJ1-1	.	TGTGCCAGCGCCGAGGTGATGAACACTGAAGCTTTCTTT	CASAEVMNTEAFF
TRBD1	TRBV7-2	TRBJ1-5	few	TGTGCCAGCAGCTTACGTCAGGGGGGCAATCAGCCCCAGCATTTT	CASSLRQGGNQPQHF
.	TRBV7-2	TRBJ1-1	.	TGTGCCAGCAGCTTAATGGGCGAGAACACTGAAGCTTTCTTT	CASSLMGENTEAFF
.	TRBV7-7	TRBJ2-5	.	TGTGCTAGCAGCTTAGGGACGGCGGGACAAGAGACCCAGTACTTC	CASSLGTAGQETQYF
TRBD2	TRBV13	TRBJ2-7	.	TGTGCCAGCAGGCTGCGTACTAGCGGCTACGAGCAGTACTTC	CASRLRTSGYEQYF
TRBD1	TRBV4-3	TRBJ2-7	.	TGCGCCAGCAGCCAATTACGGACAGGCTACGAGCAGTACTTC	CASSQLRTGYEQYF
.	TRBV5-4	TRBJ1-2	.	TGTGCCAGCAGCTTGTGGCAGGGCTATGGCTACACCTTC	CASSLWQGYGYTF
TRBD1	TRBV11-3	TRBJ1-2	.	TGTGCCAGCAGCTCCGCCGGGACAGTCTATGGCTACACCTTC	CASSSAGTVYGYTF
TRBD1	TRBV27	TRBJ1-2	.	TGTGCCAGCAGAGCAGACAGGGCTTTCTATGGCTACACCTTC	CASRADRAFYGYTF
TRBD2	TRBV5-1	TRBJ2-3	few	TGCGCCAGCAGCTTGGGCGGGAGAGATACGCAGTATTTT	CASSLGGRDTQYF
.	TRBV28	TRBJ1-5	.	TGTGCCAGCATAATTGGCGGACAGTCCTACGGCAATCAGCCCCAGCATTTT	CASIIGGQSYGNQPQHF
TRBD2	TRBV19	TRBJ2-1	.	TGTGCCAGTAGGAAAGCCGGGACTAGCGGCTATCACAATGAGCAGTTCTTC	CASRKAGTSGYHNEQFF
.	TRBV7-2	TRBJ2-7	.	TGTGCCAGCACCAAGGCCCCAGGGGTATCCTACGAGCAGTACTTC	CASTKAPGVSYEQYF
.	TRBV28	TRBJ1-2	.	TGTGCCAGCACGGGTTCTTTAAAGAACTCCTATGGCTACACCTTC	CASTGSLKNSYGYTF
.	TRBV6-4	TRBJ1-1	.	TGTGCCAGCAGTTACTCGGGCCTGAACACTGAAGCTTTCTTT	CASSYSGLNTEAFF